This T cell receptor beta chain was recovered during a study of T-cell reconstitution after alpha-beta-depleted transplantation in children. With 5 bases removed from V and 2 bases from J, the gap between germline ends came to 14 bases. The CDR3 runs 15 residues. Looked up from germline, CDR1 is SGHTA and CDR2 is FQGNSA. The library targeted TCRbeta and was prepared with unique molecular identifiers. TCRdb re-called the PCR reads with MiXCR, one entry per CDR3 protein. This table has 420,000 or so distinct CDR3 sequences, roughly 11% appearing once. This clonotype was seen repeatedly, ten times or more.

J is TRBJ2-3 and V is TRBV7-2; D gene ambiguous. The source of this sequence is a human donor who donated a stem cell graft to a child with acute myeloid leukemia. The source was PBMCs from the stem cell graft donor, collected from the stem cell graft. The CDR3 DNA follows: TGTGCCAGCAGCCCCAGACGGCAGTTCACAGATACGCAGTATTTT. This codes for CASSPRRQFTDTQYF.